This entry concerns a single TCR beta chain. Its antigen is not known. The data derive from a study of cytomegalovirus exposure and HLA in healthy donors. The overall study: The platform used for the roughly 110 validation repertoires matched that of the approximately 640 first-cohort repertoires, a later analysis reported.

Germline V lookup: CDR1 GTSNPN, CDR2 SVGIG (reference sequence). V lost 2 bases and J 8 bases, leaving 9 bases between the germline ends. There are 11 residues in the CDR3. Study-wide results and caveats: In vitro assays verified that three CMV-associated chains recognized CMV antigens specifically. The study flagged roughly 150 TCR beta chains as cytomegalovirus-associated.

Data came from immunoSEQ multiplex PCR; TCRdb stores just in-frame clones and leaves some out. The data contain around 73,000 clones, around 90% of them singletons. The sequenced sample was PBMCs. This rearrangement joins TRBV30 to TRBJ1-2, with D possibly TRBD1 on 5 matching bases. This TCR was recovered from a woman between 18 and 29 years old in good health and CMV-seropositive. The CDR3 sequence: CAWSPGEGYTF. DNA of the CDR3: TGTGCCTGGAGTCCGGGGGAGGGCTACACCTTC.